This entry concerns a single TCR beta chain. Trimming left V 6 bases short and J 7 bases short, with 10 bases between. The CDR3 has 13 residues. The sample's treatment: roughly 20 received Ad26.COV2.S at low or high dose, single or two shots; 5 received placebo; per-sample allocation not given. The samples date from day 63 after the first vaccine or placebo injection. Generated by immunoSEQ multiplex PCR, the TCRdb table keeps only in-frame clones and is missing some. The sample carries over 400,000 clones, approximately 89% recorded once. This entry is derived from a study of Ad26.COV2.S vaccination and SARS-CoV-2 variants.

Here the sequenced sample was peripheral blood, taken in a trial of Ad26.COV2.S vaccine versus placebo. This TCR was recovered from a person between 18 and 59 years old who received the Ad26.COV2.S COVID-19 vaccine or a placebo. J is TRBJ1-6 and V is TRBV12-3 or TRBV12-4; D unresolved. The CDR3 DNA follows: TGTGCCAGCAGATCCATCACCAATTCACCCCTCCACTTT. This encodes CASRSITNSPLHF.